Below, one T cell receptor beta chain is given with its context. Its cognate antigen is unknown. The sample originates from a study of shared clonotypes between healthy human individuals. Whole-study results and caveats: Researchers sampled blood only, noting tissue repertoires likely differ.

Unmatched junction bases numbered 5, after V lost 4 bases and J lost 2 bases. Germline CDR1 and CDR2: LNHDA and SQIVND (reference sequence). The length of the CDR3 is 15 residues. Naive CD8 populations comprised CD45RO-negative cells positively selected for CCR7, excluding terminally differentiated effector memory CD45RA+ cells. Some clones are missing from TCRdb's copy, which holds only in-frame ones; the method was immunoSEQ multiplex PCR. The repertoire includes hundreds of thousands of clones, 95% to 97% of them detected once, and approximately 0.12% sits in the top ten. The sequenced sample consisted of naive CD8+ T cells sorted from blood. This TCR derives from a woman aged 30 to 39 in good health. The genes are TRBV19 and TRBJ2-1; TRBD1 matches 7 bases. The CDR3 region has the DNA TGTGCCAGTAGTAGGGGGACAGACGCCTACAATGAGCAGTTCTTC. Amino acids: CASSRGTDAYNEQFF.